A single sample is the source of the 8 T cell receptor beta chains below, sequenced in a study of OX40 agonist ivuxolimab in advanced cancers. Data came from immunoSEQ multiplex PCR; TCRdb stores just in-frame clones and leaves some out. The sample has fewer than 50,000 clones, approximately 87% seen once. Sequencing used CD4+ or CD8+ T cells sorted from blood, obtained in a trial of the OX40 agonist ivuxolimab. The receptors here all came from an adult with an advanced solid tumor such as melanoma, head and neck, liver or kidney cancer.

J is TRBJ2-7 and V is TRBV6-5; TRBD2 might be the D (5 bases). With 6 bases removed from V and 6 bases from J, the gap between germline ends came to 9 bases. This CDR3 comprises 11 residues. Germline V CDR1 and CDR2: MNHEY, SVGAGI. The CDR3 nucleotides read TGTGCCAGCAGATCGGGGAGCGAGCAGTACTTC. It translates to CASRSGSEQYF.

The chain joins TRBV19 to TRBJ1-2; 12 positions agree with TRBD1. CDR1 is LNHDA and CDR2 is SQIVND in the germline V gene (reference sequence). The CDR3 totals 16 residues. After removal of 6 bases from V and 4 bases from J, the junction contained 9 bases not matched to a gene. The CDR3 spells CASRPGTGGRTYGYTF. For the CDR3, the DNA is TGTGCCAGTAGACCCGGGACAGGGGGCCGGACCTATGGCTACACCTTC.

This chain connects TRBV7-8 to TRBJ2-5; D is possibly TRBD2 (7 bases). Germline-derived CDR1 and CDR2 are SGHVS and FQNEAQ. CDR3 length: 15 residues. Trimming removed 5 bases at V and 3 bases at J, with 16 bases between. The CDR3 DNA reads as TGTGCCAGCAGCCTAGGGGGGGGGAGGGAAGAGACCCAGTACTTC. It specifies CASSLGGGREETQYF.

CDR3: CASSFFQGTLAGAQYF. Here the CDR3 DNA reads TGTGCCAGCAGCTTTTTCCAGGGCACACTAGCGGGCGCGCAGTATTTT. The chain employs TRBV7-2 and TRBJ2-3; 9 nucleotides align to TRBD2. Germline CDR1 reads SGHTA; CDR2 reads FQGNSA. This CDR3 comprises 16 residues. V gave up 3 bases and J gave up 10 bases; unmatched junction bases: 14.

The chain employs TRBV7-3 and TRBJ2-5, with D unresolved. The closer fit of TRBJ2-7 to the DNA end suggests the J call may be wrong. Germline assignment: CDR1 SGHTA and CDR2 FQGTGA. This CDR3 contains 13 residues. For the CDR3, the DNA is TGTGCCAGCAGCCCGGCGGAGTCTTACGAGCAGTACTTC. Translating it yields CASSPAESYEQYF.

This chain uses TRBV6-6 with TRBJ1-2, with 10 bases identical to TRBD1. Trimming cost V 5 bases and J 5 bases; bases outside gene matches: 5. This CDR3 is built from 14 residues. CDR1 is MNHNY and CDR2 is SVGAGI in the germline V gene (reference sequence). This CDR3 is CASSTLDRGYGYTF. For the CDR3, the DNA is TGTGCCAGCAGTACTCTGGACAGGGGGTATGGCTACACCTTC.

This clone has only one observation. CDR3 loop: CASKEYSNQPQHF. The CDR3 DNA reads TGTGCCAGCAAGGAATATAGCAATCAGCCCCAGCATTTT. This chain connects TRBV2 to TRBJ1-5; no definite D call. V was clipped by 7 bases and J by 0 bases, with 7 bases between them. CDR3 size: 13 residues. Per germline, CDR1 SNHLY and CDR2 FYNNEI.

The chain joins TRBV18 to TRBJ1-1; D remains unclear. CDR3 length: 13 amino acids. The germline V gene encodes CDR1 KGHSH and CDR2 LQKENI. V dropped 0 bases and J dropped 2 bases, with 4 bases sitting between them. CDR3 region: CASSPPLNTEAFF. CDR3 in DNA: TGTGCCAGCTCACCACCGCTAAACACTGAAGCTTTCTTT. Together with reference TRBV18 and TRBJ1-1, the CDR3 gives the full variable domain: NAGVMQNPRHLVRRRGQEARLRCSPMKGHSHVYWYRQLPEEGLKFMVYLQKENIIDESGMPKERFSAEFPKEGPSILRIQQVVRGDSAAYFCASSPPLNTEAFFGQGTRLTVV.